This TCR beta chain was found in a study of blood T cells in healthy people across ages. This clonotype was seen more than once but under ten times. V gave up 2 bases and J gave up 0 bases, with 8 bases separating them. Germline CDR1 and CDR2: MNHEY and SVGAGI. This CDR3 comprises 15 residues. Primers used in a second PCR of about 6 to 11 cycles were a sample-barcoded 5' primer and a J-beta primer mix. MiXCR was run by TCRdb on the 5' RACE reads, yielding one entry per CDR3 protein. The table shows about 1.8 million distinct CDR3 sequences, with approximately 50% occurring only once. The TCR was taken from a woman aged 40-49 years in good health. V usage is TRBV6-5 and J usage is TRBJ2-1; possibly TRBD2 for D (7 bases). The sample was blood. The CDR3 DNA reads TGTGCCAGCAGTTACGCGGGGGCCTCCTACAATGAGCAGTTCTTC. Its translation is CASSYAGASYNEQFF.